This T cell receptor beta chain was identified during a study of radiation and T cells in renal cell carcinoma. Across the study: Nephrectomy followed 15 Gy stereotactic body radiation by 4 weeks.

Noted time point: blood 2 weeks post-SBRT. Treatment of the sample: 15 Gy SBRT to primary tumor, nephrectomy 4 weeks later. After SBRT, blood was collected at 2 and 4 weeks, plus baseline. Profiled with immunoSEQ multiplex PCR; TCRdb holds only in-frame clones, not every one. Seen here are about 150,000 clones, 87% observed once, and the top ten hold roughly 13%. The CDR3 sequence is 13 residues long. CDR1 is LNHNV and CDR2 is YYDKDF in the germline V gene (reference sequence). V was shortened by 0 bases and J by 8 bases, with 10 bases between the two germline ends. The chain employs TRBV15 and TRBJ1-1; TRBD1 might be the D (6 bases). This specimen was blood, taken from a patient whose treatment included radiotherapy and nephrectomy. This clonotype was obtained from a woman in her forties or fifties with renal cell carcinoma. The CDR3 DNA sequence: TGTGCCACCAGCAGAGATGGAGGGGGAGAAGCTTTCTTT. This codes for CATSRDGGGEAFF.